This TCR beta chain was recovered during a study of shared clonotypes between healthy human individuals. Notes on the study in general: Around 5% of naive CD4 clonotypes were common to four donors. Inspection by rarefaction showed sorted-subset sequencing to be incomplete despite large depth.

V lost 1 base and J 5 bases, leaving 10 bases between the germline ends. The length of the CDR3 is 15 residues. CDR1 is SGHNT, CDR2 YYREEE, per germline (reference sequence). Donors were Caucasian adults residing in Nashville, Tennessee, USA. As originally analysed: ImmunoSEQ only sent back junction sequences with no quality scores, so filtering was done differently. Sequenced by immunoSEQ multiplex PCR; TCRdb stores in-frame clones only, minus some. V and J calls and clone size follow that table, whereas D and trimming were derived from the DNA. Of under 650,000 clones listed, roughly 95% are singletons. A word on this clone: Its antigen is unknown.

The sequencing sample was made of naive CD4+ T cells sorted from blood. Subset indicated: CD45RA+ positively selected. This chain uses TRBV5-4 with TRBJ1-6; D is possibly TRBD1 (5 bases). The clonotype was recovered from a woman aged 25 to 39 in good health. The CDR3 here is CASSLPLGDNSPLHF. CDR3 nucleotide sequence: TGTGCCAGCAGCTTGCCGCTAGGGGATAATTCACCCCTCCACTTT.